The clone carrying this TCR beta chain has only a few counts. What it binds is unknown. V lost 5 bases and J 0 bases, leaving 10 bases between the germline ends. The CDR3 totals 14 residues. Germline CDR1 and CDR2: SGHRS and YFSETQ. Authors of the study amplified TCR beta CDR3 regions from RNA transcripts. HTBI primers were used for first-round RT-PCR of the TCR CDR3. From the multiplex PCR reads, TCRdb called clonotypes with MiXCR, one entry per CDR3 protein. The data hold over 650,000 distinct CDR3 sequences, with about a sixth observed a single time. The source of the sample is a study of T cells in Graves' hyperthyroidism and ophthalmopathy. Study background: At the time of initial diagnosis and before any treatment, peripheral blood was collected.

Findings and limits, study-wide: A model using 13 V-J features told ophthalmopathy apart from stable hyperthyroidism.

The hyperthyroidism patients had all been newly diagnosed, and their disease duration was under 2 months. Their ages ranged from 18 to 65 years. PBMCs were collected from a roughly 9.7 ml volume of fresh peripheral blood. The specimen was blood. The genes are TRBV5-1 and TRBJ2-3, with no clear D. This TCR was recovered from a young man with Graves' hyperthyroidism. The CDR3 DNA is TGCGCCAGCAGGAAGACCCTTAGCACAGATACGCAGTATTTT. Protein: CASRKTLSTDTQYF.